The 15 T cell receptor beta chains below were found in one sample sequenced in a study of blood T cell dynamics during melanoma immunotherapy. The method was immunoSEQ multiplex PCR; TCRdb's version includes in-frame clones alone and lacks a portion of them. The table lists a few thousand clones, 88% of them singletons, with 25% to 35% in the top ten. Time point of the sample: week 3, after first cycle of checkpoint inhibitor. Sequences were derived from blood, sampled from a patient treated with checkpoint blockade. The receptors were sampled from a human donor with melanoma.

The V call is TRBV11-3, the J call TRBJ2-2; 8 bases agree with TRBD2. Per the germline V gene, CDR1 is SGHNT and CDR2 is YENEEA. The CDR3 totals 15 residues. The V and J ends lost 5 bases and 4 bases, in that order; junction bases with no gene match: 6. The CDR3 sequence is CASSHLGGGTGELFF. The CDR3 bases are TGTGCCAGCAGCCACCTCGGGGGGGGCACCGGGGAGCTGTTTTTT.

The chain recombines TRBV10-3 with TRBJ2-7; 8 bases agree with TRBD1. This CDR3 is 12 amino acids long. Trimming cost V 4 bases and J 5 bases; bases outside gene matches: 1. In germline, CDR1 is ENHRY, CDR2 SYGVKD. The CDR3: CAISGTGNEQYF. In nucleotides, the CDR3 is TGTGCCATCAGTGGGACAGGGAACGAGCAGTACTTC.

This chain joins TRBV10-3 and TRBJ1-3; D is possibly TRBD1 (5 bases). V was clipped by 3 bases and J by 7 bases, with 13 bases between them. The CDR3 covers 14 residues. Per the germline V gene, CDR1 is ENHRY and CDR2 is SYGVKD. The CDR3 DNA reads TGTGCCATCAGTGACCCCCCCCCAGGGAACACCATATATTTT. Translating it yields CAISDPPPGNTIYF.

The J gene is TRBJ1-3, the V gene TRBV9; unclear D gene. In germline, CDR1 is SGDLS, CDR2 YYNGEE. Trimming stripped 0 bases from V and 4 bases from J, with 8 bases between. The CDR3 is 14 residues long. CDR3 sequence (DNA): TGTGCCAGCAGCGTAGAGGTCGGAGGAAACACCATATATTTT. It yields the protein CASSVEVGGNTIYF.

The J gene is TRBJ2-6, the V gene TRBV6-4, with D uncertain. The CDR3 sequence is 14 residues long. V lost 3 bases and J lost 0, with 3 bases in between. The germline V gene has CDR1 MRHNA and CDR2 SNTAGT. CDR3 region: CASSEGSGANVLTF. The CDR3 region has the DNA TGTGCCAGCAGTGAAGGCTCTGGGGCCAACGTCCTGACTTTC.

This clone came up once. The chain joins TRBV30 to TRBJ2-3, with D uncertain. Per germline, CDR1 GTSNPN and CDR2 SVGIG (reference sequence). V was shortened by 0 bases and J by 1 base, with 8 bases between the two germline ends. The CDR3 sequence is 14 residues long. The CDR3 spells CAWSVRAGTDTQYF. Here the CDR3 DNA reads TGTGCCTGGAGTGTACGCGCCGGCACAGATACGCAGTATTTT. Complete variable domain (other parts from reference TRBV30 and TRBJ2-3): SQTIHQWPATLVQPVGSPLSLECTVEGTSNPNLYWYRQAAGRGLQLLFYSVGIGQISSEVPQNLSASRPQDRQFILSSKKLLLSDSGFYLCAWSVRAGTDTQYFGPGTRLTVL.

V is TRBV5-6 and J is TRBJ1-2, with D maybe TRBD1 (5 bases). This CDR3 comprises 14 residues. From germline, CDR1 is SGHDT and CDR2 YYEEEE. V lost 4 bases and J 2 bases, leaving 12 bases between the germline ends. In nucleotides, the CDR3 is TGTGCCAGCAGCGAGAGGGGAAGGAACTATGGCTACACCTTC. It is translated as CASSERGRNYGYTF.

CDR3 protein: CASSRTTLSSYNEQFF. Written as DNA, the CDR3 is TGCGCCAGCAGCCGGACGACCCTGAGCTCCTACAATGAGCAGTTCTTC. The rearrangement links TRBV5-1 to TRBJ2-1; D call uncertain. CDR1 is SGHRS, CDR2 YFSETQ, per germline. Trimming stripped 4 bases from V and 0 bases from J, with 14 bases between. This CDR3 has 16 residues. The whole variable domain, remainder taken from reference TRBV5-1 and TRBJ2-1, is KAGVTQTPRYLIKTRGQQVTLSCSPISGHRSVSWYQQTPGQGLQFLFEYFSETQRNKGNFPGRFSGRQFSNSRSEMNVSTLELGDSALYLCASSRTTLSSYNEQFFGPGTRLTVL.

CDR3 residues: CASSLDWGYTDTQYF. CDR3 coding DNA: TGTGCCAGCAGCTTAGACTGGGGTTACACAGATACGCAGTATTTT. This rearrangement joins TRBV7-2 to TRBJ2-3; D not resolved. V lost 1 base and J lost 2, with 10 bases in between. The CDR3 totals 15 residues. CDR1 and CDR2 (germline): SGHTA, FQGNSA. Filled out from reference TRBV7-2 and TRBJ2-3, the complete variable domain reads GAGVSQSPSNKVTEKGKDVELRCDPISGHTALYWYRQSLGQGLEFLIYFQGNSAPDKSGLPSDRFSAERTGGSVSTLTIQRTQQEDSAVYLCASSLDWGYTDTQYFGPGTRLTVL.

This clone has a single count. This sequence joins TRBV29-1 and TRBJ1-2; D call uncertain. V lost 3 bases and J lost 2, with 7 bases in between. The CDR3 runs 12 residues. CDR1 and CDR2 (germline): SQVTM, ANQGSEA. CDR3 protein: CSVEAENYGYTF. For the CDR3, the DNA is TGCAGCGTTGAGGCCGAAAACTATGGCTACACCTTC.

The rearrangement joins TRBV27 to TRBJ1-4; TRBD1 aligns across 9 bases. CDR1 is MNHEY, CDR2 SMNVEV, per germline (reference sequence). This CDR3 spans 15 amino acids. With 5 bases clipped from V and 8 bases from J, the junction kept 9 bases outside the gene matches. For the CDR3, the DNA is TGTGCCAGCAGTCCCCGGCGGGACAGGGTAGAAAAACTGTTTTTT. It encodes CASSPRRDRVEKLFF.

The V and J genes are TRBV7-6 and TRBJ2-7, with D uncertain. V dropped 1 base and J dropped 1 base, with 8 bases sitting between them. Germline V gene data show CDR1 as SGHVS and CDR2 as FNYEAQ. The CDR3 totals 14 residues. The CDR3 DNA reads as TGTGCCAGCAGCTTAGTGGTCAGTTCCTACGAGCAGTACTTC. Protein product: CASSLVVSSYEQYF. Together with reference TRBV7-6 and TRBJ2-7, the CDR3 gives the full variable domain: GAGVSQSPRYKVTKRGQDVALRCDPISGHVSLYWYRQALGQGPEFLTYFNYEAQQDKSGLPNDRFSAERPEGSISTLTIQRTEQRDSAMYRCASSLVVSSYEQYFGPGTRLTVT.

The chain joins TRBV7-3 to TRBJ2-1; no clear D gene. Germline V gene lookup returns CDR1 SGHTA and CDR2 FQGTGA. The CDR3 contains 15 residues. The V and J ends lost 2 bases and 1 base respectively, with 9 bases between them. CDR3 nucleotide sequence: TGTGCCAGCAGCTTAGAGTCGGCATCCTACAATGAGCAGTTCTTC. Residues: CASSLESASYNEQFF. The variable domain in full, with the rest retrieved from reference TRBV7-3 and TRBJ2-1, is GAGVSQTPSNKVTEKGKYVELRCDPISGHTALYWYRQSLGQGPEFLIYFQGTGAADDSGLPNDRFFAVRPEGSVSTLKIQRTERGDSAVYLCASSLESASYNEQFFGPGTRLTVL.

The rearrangement joins TRBV9 to TRBJ2-3; 15 bases are a match to TRBD2. The CDR3 runs to 18 residues. CDR1 and CDR2 from the germline V gene are SGDLS and YYNGEE. The ends lost 4 bases at V and 3 bases at J; junction bases unmatched: 9. Here the CDR3 reads CASSYGLAGGPGTDTQYF. The CDR3 DNA reads as TGTGCCAGCAGCTACGGACTAGCGGGAGGGCCGGGGACAGATACGCAGTATTTT.

The chain combines TRBV9 with TRBJ2-1; 9 positions match TRBD2. The CDR3 spans 20 residues. The J segment lost 0 bases and the V segment lost 2 bases, leaving 15 bases of the junction unmatched. The germline CDR1 and CDR2 sequences are SGDLS and YYNGEE. The CDR3 DNA follows: TGTGCCAGCAGCGTGACCCTTACGACTAGCGGACTGCCCTCCTACAATGAGCAGTTCTTC. It specifies CASSVTLTTSGLPSYNEQFF. The variable domain in full, completed from reference TRBV9 and TRBJ2-1, reads DSGVTQTPKHLITATGQRVTLRCSPRSGDLSVYWYQQSLDQGLQFLIQYYNGEERAKGNILERFSAQQFPDLHSELNLSSLELGDSALYFCASSVTLTTSGLPSYNEQFFGPGTRLTVL.